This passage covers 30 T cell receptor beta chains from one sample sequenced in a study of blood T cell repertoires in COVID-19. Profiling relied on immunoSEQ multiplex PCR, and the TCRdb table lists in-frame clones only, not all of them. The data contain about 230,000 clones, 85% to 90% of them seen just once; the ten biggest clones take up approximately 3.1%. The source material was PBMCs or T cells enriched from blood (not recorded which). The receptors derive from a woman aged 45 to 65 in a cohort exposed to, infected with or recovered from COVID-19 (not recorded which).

This CDR3 reads CASSFYTGSNTIYF. The DNA for the CDR3 is TGTGCCAGCAGCTTTTATACCGGGAGCAACACCATATATTTT. The V gene is TRBV5-5, the J gene TRBJ1-3; D is unclear. V lost 2 bases to trimming and J lost 7 bases, with 13 bases between them. Germline V CDR1 and CDR2: SGHKS, YYEKEE (reference sequence). The CDR3 sequence is 14 residues long.

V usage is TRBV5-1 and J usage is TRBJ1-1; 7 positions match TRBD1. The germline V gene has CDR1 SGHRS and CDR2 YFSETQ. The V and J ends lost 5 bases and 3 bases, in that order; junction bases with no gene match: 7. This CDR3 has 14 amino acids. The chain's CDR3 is CASSQTGTYTEAFF. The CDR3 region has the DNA TGCGCCAGCAGTCAGACAGGGACCTACACTGAAGCTTTCTTT. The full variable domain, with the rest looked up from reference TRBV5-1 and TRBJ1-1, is KAGVTQTPRYLIKTRGQQVTLSCSPISGHRSVSWYQQTPGQGLQFLFEYFSETQRNKGNFPGRFSGRQFSNSRSEMNVSTLELGDSALYLCASSQTGTYTEAFFGQGTRLTVV.

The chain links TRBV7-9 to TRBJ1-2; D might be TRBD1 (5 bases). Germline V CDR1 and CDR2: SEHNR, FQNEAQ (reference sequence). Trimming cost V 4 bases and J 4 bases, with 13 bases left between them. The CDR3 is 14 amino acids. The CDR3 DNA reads TGTGCCAGCAGCTCAGCGGGGGAGGGCTATGGCTACACCTTC. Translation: CASSSAGEGYGYTF.

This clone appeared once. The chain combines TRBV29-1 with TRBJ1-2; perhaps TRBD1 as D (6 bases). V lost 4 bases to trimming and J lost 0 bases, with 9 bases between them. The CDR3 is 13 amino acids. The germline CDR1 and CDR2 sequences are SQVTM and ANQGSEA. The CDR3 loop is CSVGTASNYGYTF. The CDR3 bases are TGCAGCGTTGGGACAGCCTCTAACTATGGCTACACCTTC.

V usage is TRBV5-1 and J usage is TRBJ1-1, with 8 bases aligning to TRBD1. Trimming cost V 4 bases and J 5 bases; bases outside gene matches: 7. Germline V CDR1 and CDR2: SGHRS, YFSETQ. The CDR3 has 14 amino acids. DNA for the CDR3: TGCGCCAGCAGCGCAAGGACAGGGTCGACTGAAGCTTTCTTT. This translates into CASSARTGSTEAFF. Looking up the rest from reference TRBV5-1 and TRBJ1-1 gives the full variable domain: KAGVTQTPRYLIKTRGQQVTLSCSPISGHRSVSWYQQTPGQGLQFLFEYFSETQRNKGNFPGRFSGRQFSNSRSEMNVSTLELGDSALYLCASSARTGSTEAFFGQGTRLTVV.

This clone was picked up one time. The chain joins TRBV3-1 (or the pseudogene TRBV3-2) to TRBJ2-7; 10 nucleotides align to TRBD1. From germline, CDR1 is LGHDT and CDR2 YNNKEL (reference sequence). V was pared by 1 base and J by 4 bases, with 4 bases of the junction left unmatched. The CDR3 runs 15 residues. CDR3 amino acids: CASSQASGQGYEQYF. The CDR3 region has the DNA TGTGCCAGCAGCCAAGCCTCGGGACAGGGGTACGAGCAGTACTTC.

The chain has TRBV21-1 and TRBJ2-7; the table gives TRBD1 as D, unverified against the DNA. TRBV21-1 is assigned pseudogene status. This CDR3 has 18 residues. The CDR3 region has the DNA TGTGCCAGCAGCAAAGCGGCTCGGACAGGGCCTAACCCCTACGAGCAGTACTTC. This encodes CASSKAARTGPNPYEQYF.

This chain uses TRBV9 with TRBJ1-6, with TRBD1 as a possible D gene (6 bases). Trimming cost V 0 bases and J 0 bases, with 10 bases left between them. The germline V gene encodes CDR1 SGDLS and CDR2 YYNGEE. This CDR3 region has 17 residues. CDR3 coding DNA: TGTGCCAGCAGCGTAGGCCAGGGGAGCTCCTATAATTCACCCCTCCACTTT. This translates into CASSVGQGSSYNSPLHF.

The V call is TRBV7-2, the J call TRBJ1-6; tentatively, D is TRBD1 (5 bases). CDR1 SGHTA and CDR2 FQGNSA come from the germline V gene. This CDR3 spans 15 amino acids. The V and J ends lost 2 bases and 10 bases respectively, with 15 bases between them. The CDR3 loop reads CASSLWGEARSPLHF. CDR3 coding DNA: TGTGCCAGCAGCTTATGGGGGGAAGCTCGGTCACCCCTCCACTTT.

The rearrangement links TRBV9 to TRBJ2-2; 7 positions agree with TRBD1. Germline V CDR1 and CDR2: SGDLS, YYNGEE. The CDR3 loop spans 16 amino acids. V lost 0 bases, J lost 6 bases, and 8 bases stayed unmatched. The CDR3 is CASSVGEGGVAGELFF. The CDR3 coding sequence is TGTGCCAGCAGCGTAGGCGAAGGGGGCGTCGCCGGGGAGCTGTTTTTT.

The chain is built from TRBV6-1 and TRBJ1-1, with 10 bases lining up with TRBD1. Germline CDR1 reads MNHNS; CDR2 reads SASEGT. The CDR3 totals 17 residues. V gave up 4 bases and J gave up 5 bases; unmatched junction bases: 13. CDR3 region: CASSGPTGGAMVTEAFF. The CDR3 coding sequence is TGTGCCAGCAGTGGCCCGACAGGGGGCGCGATGGTAACTGAAGCTTTCTTT.

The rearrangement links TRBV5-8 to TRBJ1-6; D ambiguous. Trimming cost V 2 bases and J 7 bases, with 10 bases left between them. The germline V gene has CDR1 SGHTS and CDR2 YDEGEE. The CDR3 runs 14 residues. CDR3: CASSFSNTNSPLHF. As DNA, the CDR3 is TGTGCCAGCAGCTTTAGCAATACGAATTCACCCCTCCACTTT.

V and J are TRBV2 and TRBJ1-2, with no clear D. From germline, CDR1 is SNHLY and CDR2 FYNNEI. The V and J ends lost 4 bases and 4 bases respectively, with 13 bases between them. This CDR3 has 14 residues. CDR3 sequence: CASSGYTAVYGYTF. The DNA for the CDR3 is TGTGCCAGCAGTGGTTATACAGCGGTCTATGGCTACACCTTC.

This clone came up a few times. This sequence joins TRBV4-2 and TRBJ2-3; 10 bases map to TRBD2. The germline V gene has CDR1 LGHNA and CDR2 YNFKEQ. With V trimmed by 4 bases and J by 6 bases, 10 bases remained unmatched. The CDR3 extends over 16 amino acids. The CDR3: CASSPSGGVQADTQYF. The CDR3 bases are TGTGCCAGCAGCCCGAGCGGGGGGGTCCAGGCCGATACGCAGTATTTT.

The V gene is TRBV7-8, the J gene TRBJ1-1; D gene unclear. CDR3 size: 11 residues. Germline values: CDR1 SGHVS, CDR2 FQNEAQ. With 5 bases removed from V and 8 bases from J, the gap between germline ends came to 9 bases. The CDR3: CASSRAGEAFF. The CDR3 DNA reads TGTGCCAGCAGCCGCGCCGGGGAAGCTTTCTTT.

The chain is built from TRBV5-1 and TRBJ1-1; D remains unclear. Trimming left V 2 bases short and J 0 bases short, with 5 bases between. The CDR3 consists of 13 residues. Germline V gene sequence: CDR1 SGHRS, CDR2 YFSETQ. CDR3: CASSLIMNTEAFF. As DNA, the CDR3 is TGCGCCAGCAGCTTAATCATGAACACTGAAGCTTTCTTT.

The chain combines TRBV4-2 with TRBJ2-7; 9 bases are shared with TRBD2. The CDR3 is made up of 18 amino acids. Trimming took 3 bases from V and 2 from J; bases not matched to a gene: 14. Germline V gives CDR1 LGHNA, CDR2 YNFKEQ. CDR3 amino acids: CASSQGIGLVAGAYEQYF. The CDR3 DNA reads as TGTGCCAGCAGCCAGGGGATTGGCTTGGTAGCGGGGGCCTACGAGCAGTACTTC.

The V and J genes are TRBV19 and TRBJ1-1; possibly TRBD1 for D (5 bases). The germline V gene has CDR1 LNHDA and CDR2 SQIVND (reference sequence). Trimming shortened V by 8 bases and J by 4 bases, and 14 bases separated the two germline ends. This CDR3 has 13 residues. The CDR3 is CASQHPRGTEAFF. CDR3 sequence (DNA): TGTGCCAGTCAGCATCCAAGGGGCACTGAAGCTTTCTTT.

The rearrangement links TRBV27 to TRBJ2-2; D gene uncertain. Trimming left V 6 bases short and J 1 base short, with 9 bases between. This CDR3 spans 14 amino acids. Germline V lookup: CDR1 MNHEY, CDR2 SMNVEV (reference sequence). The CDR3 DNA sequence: TGTGCCAGCAGGTTGGCAGTGAACACCGGGGAGCTGTTTTTT. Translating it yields CASRLAVNTGELFF.

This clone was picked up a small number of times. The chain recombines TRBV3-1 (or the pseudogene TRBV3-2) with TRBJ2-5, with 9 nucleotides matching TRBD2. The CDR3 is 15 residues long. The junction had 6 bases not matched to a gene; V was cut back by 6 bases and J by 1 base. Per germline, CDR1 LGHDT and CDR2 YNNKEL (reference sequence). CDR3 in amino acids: CASRVKTSGQETQYF. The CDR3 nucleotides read TGTGCCAGCAGAGTCAAGACTAGCGGCCAAGAGACCCAGTACTTC.

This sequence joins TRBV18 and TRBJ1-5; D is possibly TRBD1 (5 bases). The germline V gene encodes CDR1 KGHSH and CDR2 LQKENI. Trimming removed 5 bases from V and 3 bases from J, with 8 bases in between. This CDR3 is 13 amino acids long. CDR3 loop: CASSGTANQPQHF. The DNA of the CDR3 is TGTGCCAGCTCAGGGACTGCCAATCAGCCCCAGCATTTT. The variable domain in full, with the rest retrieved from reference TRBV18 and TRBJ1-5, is NAGVMQNPRHLVRRRGQEARLRCSPMKGHSHVYWYRQLPEEGLKFMVYLQKENIIDESGMPKERFSAEFPKEGPSILRIQQVVRGDSAAYFCASSGTANQPQHFGDGTRLSIL.

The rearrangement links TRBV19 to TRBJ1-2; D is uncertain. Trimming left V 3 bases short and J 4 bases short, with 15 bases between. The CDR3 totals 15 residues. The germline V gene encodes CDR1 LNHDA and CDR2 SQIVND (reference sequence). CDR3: CASSIGRLGSYGYTF. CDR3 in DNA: TGTGCCAGTAGTATTGGCAGGTTGGGTAGCTATGGCTACACCTTC.

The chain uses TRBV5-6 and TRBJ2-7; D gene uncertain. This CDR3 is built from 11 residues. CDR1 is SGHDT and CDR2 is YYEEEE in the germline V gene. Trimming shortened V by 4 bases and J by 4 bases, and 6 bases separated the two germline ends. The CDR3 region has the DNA TGTGCCAGCAGCCACGGGTACGAGCAGTACTTC. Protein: CASSHGYEQYF.

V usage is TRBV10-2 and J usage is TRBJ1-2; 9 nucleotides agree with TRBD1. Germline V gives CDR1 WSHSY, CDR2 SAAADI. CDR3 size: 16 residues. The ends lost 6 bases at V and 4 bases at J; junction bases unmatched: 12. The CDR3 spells CASSGTGRFVGYGYTF. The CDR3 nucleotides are TGCGCCAGCAGCGGGACAGGGAGATTCGTAGGCTATGGCTACACCTTC.

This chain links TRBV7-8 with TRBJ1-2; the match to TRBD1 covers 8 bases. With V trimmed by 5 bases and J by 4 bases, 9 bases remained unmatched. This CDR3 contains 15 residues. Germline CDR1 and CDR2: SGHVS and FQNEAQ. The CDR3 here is CASSPSGGGSYGYTF. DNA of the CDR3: TGTGCCAGCAGCCCCTCAGGGGGCGGGAGCTATGGCTACACCTTC.

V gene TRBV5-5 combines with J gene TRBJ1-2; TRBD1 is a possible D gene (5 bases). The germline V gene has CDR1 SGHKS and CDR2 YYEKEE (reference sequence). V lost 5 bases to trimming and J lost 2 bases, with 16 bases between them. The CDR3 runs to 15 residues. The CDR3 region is CASSLGQGQNYGYTF. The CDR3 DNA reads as TGTGCCAGCAGTCTGGGGCAGGGCCAAAACTATGGCTACACCTTC.

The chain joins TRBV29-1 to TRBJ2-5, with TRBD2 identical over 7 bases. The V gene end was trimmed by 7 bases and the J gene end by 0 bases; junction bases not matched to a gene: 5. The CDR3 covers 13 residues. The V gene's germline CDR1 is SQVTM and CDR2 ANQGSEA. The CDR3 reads CSGGTTYQETQYF. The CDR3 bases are TGCAGCGGCGGGACTACCTACCAAGAGACCCAGTACTTC.

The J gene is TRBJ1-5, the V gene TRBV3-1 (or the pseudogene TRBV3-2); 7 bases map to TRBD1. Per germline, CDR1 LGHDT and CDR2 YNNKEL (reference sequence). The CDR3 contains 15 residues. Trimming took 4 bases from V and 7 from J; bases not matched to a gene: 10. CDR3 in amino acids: CASSRSEAGGQPQHF. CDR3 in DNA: TGTGCCAGCAGCCGGTCTGAGGCAGGGGGGCAGCCCCAGCATTTT.

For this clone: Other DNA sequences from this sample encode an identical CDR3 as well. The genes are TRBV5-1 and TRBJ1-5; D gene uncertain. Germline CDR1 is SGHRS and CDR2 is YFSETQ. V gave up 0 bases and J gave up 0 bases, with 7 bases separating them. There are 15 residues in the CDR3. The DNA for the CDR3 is TGCGCCAGCAGCTTGGGCGGCACTAGCAATCAGCCCCAGCATTTT. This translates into CASSLGGTSNQPQHF.

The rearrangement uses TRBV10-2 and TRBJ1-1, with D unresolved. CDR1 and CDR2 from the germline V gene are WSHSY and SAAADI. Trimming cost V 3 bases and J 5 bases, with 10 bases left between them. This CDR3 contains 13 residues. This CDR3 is CASSERGRTEAFF. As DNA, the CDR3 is TGCGCCAGCAGTGAACGGGGTAGGACTGAAGCTTTCTTT.